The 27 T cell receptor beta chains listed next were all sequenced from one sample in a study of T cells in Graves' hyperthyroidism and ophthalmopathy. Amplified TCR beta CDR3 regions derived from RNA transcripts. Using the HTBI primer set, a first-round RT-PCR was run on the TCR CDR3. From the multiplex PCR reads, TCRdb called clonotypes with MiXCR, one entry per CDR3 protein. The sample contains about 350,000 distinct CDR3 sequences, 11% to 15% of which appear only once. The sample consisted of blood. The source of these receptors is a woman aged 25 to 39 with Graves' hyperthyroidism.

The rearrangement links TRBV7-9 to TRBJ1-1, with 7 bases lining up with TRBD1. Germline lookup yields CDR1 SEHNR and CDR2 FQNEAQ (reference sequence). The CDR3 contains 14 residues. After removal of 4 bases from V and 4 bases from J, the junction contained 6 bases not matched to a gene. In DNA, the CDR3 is TGTGCCAGCAGCTCGACAGGGCTACTCACTGAAGCTTTCTTT. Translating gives CASSSTGLLTEAFF.

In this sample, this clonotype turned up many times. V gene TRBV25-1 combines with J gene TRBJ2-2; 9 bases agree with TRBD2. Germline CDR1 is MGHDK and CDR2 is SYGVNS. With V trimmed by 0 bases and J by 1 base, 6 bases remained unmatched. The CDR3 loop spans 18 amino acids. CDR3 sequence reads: CASSEYGSTSGNTGELFF. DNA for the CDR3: TGTGCCAGCAGTGAATATGGGTCGACTAGCGGGAACACCGGGGAGCTGTTTTTT.

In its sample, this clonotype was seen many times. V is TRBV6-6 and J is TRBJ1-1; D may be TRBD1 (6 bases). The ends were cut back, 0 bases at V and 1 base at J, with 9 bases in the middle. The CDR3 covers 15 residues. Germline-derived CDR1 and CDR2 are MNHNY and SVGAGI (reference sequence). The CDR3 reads CASSYSGRGNTEAFF. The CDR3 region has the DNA TGTGCCAGCAGTTACTCCGGCAGGGGGAACACTGAAGCTTTCTTT.

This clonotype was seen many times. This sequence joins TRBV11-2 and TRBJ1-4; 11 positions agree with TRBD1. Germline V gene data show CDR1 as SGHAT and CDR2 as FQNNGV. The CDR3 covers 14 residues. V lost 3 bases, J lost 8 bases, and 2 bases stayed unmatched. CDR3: CASSFGTGGEKLFF. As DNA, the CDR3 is TGTGCCAGCAGCTTCGGGACAGGGGGAGAAAAACTGTTTTTT.

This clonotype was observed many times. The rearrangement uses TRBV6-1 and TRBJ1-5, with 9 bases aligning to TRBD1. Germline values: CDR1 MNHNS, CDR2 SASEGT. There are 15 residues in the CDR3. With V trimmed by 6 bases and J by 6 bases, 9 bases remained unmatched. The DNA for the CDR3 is TGTGCCAGCAGCTCCGACAGGGGGAAAATTCAGCCCCAGCATTTT. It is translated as CASSSDRGKIQPQHF.

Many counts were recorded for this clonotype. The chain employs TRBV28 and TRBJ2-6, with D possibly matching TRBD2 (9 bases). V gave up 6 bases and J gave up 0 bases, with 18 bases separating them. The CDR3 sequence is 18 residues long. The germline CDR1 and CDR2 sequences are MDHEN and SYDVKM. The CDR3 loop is CASRRGGQVLSGANVLTF. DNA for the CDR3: TGTGCCAGCAGGCGGGGGGGACAGGTGCTCTCTGGGGCCAACGTCCTGACTTTC.

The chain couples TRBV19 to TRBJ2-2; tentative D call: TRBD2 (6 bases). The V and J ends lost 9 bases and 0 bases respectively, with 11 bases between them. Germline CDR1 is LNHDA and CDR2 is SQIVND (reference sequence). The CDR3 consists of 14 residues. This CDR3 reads CASAGPANTGELFF. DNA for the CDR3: TGTGCCAGCGCGGGACCAGCGAACACCGGGGAGCTGTTTTTT.

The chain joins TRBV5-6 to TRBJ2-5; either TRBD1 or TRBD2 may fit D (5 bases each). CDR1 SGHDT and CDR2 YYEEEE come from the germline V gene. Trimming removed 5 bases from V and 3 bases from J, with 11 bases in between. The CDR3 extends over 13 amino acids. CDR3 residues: CASRFGTEETQYF. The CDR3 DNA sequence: TGTGCCAGCAGATTTGGGACCGAAGAGACCCAGTACTTC. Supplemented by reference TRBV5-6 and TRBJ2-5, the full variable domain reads DAGVTQSPTHLIKTRGQQVTLRCSPKSGHDTVSWYQQALGQGPQFIFQYYEEEERQRGNFPDRFSGHQFPNYSSELNVNALLLGDSALYLCASRFGTEETQYFGPGTRLLVL.

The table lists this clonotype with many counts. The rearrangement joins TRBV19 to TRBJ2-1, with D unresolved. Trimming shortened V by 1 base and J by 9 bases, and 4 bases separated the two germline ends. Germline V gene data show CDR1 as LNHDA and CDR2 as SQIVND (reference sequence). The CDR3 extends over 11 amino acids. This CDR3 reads CASSIAGEQFF. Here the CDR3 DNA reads TGTGCCAGTAGTATAGCGGGTGAGCAGTTCTTC.

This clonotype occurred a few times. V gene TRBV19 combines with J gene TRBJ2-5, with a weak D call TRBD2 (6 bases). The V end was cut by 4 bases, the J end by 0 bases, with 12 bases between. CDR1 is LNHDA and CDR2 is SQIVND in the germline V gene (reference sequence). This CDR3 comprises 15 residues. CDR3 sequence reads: CASSTGTSYQETQYF. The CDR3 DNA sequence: TGTGCCAGTAGTACCGGGACTTCGTACCAAGAGACCCAGTACTTC.

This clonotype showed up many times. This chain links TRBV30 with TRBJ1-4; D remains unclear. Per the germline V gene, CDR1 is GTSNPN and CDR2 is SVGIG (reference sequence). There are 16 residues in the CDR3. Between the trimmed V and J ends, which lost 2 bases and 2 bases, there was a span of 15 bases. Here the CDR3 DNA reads TGTGCCTGGAGTAGGTCGGCCTATGGGACTAATGAAAAACTGTTTTTT. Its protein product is CAWSRSAYGTNEKLFF.

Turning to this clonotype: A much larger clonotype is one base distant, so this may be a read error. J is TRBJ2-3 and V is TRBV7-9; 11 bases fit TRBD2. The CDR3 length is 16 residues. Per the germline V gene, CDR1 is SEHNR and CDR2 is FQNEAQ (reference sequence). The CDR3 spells CASSPGTSGGTDTEYF. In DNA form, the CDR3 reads TGTGCCAGCAGCCCAGGGACTAGCGGCGGCACAGATACGGAGTATTTT.

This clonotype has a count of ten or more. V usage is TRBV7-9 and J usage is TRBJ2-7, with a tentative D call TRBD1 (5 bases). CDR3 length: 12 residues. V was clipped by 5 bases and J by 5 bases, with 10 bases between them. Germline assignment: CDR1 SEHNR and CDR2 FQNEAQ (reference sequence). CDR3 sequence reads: CASSRKQDEQYF. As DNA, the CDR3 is TGTGCCAGCAGCCGGAAACAGGACGAGCAGTACTTC.

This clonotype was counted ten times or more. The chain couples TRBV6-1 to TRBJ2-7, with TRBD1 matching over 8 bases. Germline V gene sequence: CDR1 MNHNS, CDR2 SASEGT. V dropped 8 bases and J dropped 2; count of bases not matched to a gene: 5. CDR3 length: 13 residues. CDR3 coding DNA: TGTGCCAGCCTAAGACAGGGGACCTACGAGCAGTACTTC. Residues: CASLRQGTYEQYF.

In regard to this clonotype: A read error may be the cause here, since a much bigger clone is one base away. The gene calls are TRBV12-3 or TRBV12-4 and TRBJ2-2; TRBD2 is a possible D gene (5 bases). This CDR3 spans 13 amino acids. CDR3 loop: CASSTHEAGVLFF. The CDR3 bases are TGTGCCAGCAGTACCCACGAGGCCGGGGTGCTGTTTTTT.

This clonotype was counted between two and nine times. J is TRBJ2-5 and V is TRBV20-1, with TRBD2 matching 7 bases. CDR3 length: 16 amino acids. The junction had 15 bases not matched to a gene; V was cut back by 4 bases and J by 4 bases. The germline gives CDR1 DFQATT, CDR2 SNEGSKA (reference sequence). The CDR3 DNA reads TGCAGTGCTACCTTCTCCCTAGCGGAGAGGCGAGAGACCCAGTACTTC. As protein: CSATFSLAERRETQYF.

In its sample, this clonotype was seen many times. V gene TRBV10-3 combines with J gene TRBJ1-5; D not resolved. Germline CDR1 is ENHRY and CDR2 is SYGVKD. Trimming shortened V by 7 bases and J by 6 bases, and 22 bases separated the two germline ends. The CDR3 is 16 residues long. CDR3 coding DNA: TGTGCCATCACGCAAGATCCGGGCCACTTAGTTCAGCCCCAGCATTTT. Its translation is CAITQDPGHLVQPQHF.

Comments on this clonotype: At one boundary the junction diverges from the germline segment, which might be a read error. CDR3 nucleotides: TGTGCCAGCAGTTACTCGGACAGGAACATTCGGTACTTC. Translating it yields CASSYSDRNIRYF. The V gene is TRBV6-2 or TRBV6-3, the J gene TRBJ2-4, with 7 bases matching TRBD1. CDR1 is MNHEY and CDR2 is SVGEGT in the germline V gene. CDR3 length equals 13 residues.

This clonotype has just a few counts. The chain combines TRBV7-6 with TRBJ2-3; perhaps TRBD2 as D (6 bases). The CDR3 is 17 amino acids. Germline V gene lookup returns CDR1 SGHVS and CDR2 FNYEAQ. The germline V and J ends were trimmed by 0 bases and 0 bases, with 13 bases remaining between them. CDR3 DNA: TGTGCCAGCAGCTTAGCCTACCCGGGGGTTAGCACAGATACGCAGTATTTT. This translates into CASSLAYPGVSTDTQYF.

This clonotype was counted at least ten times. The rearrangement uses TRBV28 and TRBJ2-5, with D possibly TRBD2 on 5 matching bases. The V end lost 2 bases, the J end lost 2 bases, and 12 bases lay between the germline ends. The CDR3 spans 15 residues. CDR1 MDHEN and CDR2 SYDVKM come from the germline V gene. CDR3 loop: CASSLISRDQETQYF. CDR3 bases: TGTGCCAGCAGTTTAATTTCGAGGGATCAAGAGACCCAGTACTTC.

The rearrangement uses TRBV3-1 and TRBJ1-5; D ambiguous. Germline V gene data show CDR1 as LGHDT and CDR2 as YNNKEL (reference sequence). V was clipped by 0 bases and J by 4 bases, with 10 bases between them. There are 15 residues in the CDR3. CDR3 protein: CASSQDPGGNQPQHF. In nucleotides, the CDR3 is TGTGCCAGCAGCCAAGATCCCGGCGGTAATCAGCCCCAGCATTTT.

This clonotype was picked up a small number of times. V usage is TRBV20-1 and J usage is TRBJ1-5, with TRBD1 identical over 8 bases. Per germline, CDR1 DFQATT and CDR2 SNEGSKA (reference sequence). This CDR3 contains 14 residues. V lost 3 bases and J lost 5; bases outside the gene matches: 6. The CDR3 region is CSASQGAADQPQHF. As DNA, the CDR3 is TGCAGTGCTAGCCAGGGGGCTGCGGATCAGCCCCAGCATTTT.

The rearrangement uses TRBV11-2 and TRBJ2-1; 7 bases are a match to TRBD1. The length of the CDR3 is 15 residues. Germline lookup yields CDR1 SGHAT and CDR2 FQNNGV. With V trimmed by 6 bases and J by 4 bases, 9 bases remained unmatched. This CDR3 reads CASRRTGTAYNEQFF. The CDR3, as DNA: TGTGCCAGCAGGAGGACCGGGACAGCATACAATGAGCAGTTCTTC.

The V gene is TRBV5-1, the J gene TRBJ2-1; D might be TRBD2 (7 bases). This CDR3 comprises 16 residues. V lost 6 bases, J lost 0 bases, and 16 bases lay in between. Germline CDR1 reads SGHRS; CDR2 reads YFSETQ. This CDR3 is CASKGGGLSSYNEQFF. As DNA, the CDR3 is TGCGCCAGCAAGGGGGGAGGGCTAAGCTCCTACAATGAGCAGTTCTTC.

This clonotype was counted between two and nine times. CDR3 bases: TGTGCCAGCAGCCAGTCCCCACAAACCCCAGAAAAACTGTTTTTT. Translating it yields CASSQSPQTPEKLFF. The J gene is TRBJ1-4, the V gene TRBV11-2; D is undetermined. Trimming shortened V by 5 bases and J by 8 bases, and 18 bases separated the two germline ends. The CDR3 loop spans 15 amino acids. Germline CDR1 and CDR2: SGHAT and FQNNGV.

The CDR3 loop reads CASKRGGGYDNEQFF. DNA for the CDR3: TGTGCCAGCAAGCGAGGCGGGGGGTACGACAATGAGCAGTTCTTC. The chain joins TRBV28 to TRBJ2-1; 8 nucleotides line up with TRBD2. Germline CDR1 reads MDHEN; CDR2 reads SYDVKM. This CDR3 has 15 amino acids. Trimming cost V 7 bases and J 5 bases; bases outside gene matches: 10.

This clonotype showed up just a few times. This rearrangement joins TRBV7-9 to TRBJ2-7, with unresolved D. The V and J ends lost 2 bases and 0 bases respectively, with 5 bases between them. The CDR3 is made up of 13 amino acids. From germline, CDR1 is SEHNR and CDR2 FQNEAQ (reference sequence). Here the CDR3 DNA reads TGTGCCAGCAGCTTATTAGGCTCCTACGAGCAGTACTTC. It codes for CASSLLGSYEQYF.